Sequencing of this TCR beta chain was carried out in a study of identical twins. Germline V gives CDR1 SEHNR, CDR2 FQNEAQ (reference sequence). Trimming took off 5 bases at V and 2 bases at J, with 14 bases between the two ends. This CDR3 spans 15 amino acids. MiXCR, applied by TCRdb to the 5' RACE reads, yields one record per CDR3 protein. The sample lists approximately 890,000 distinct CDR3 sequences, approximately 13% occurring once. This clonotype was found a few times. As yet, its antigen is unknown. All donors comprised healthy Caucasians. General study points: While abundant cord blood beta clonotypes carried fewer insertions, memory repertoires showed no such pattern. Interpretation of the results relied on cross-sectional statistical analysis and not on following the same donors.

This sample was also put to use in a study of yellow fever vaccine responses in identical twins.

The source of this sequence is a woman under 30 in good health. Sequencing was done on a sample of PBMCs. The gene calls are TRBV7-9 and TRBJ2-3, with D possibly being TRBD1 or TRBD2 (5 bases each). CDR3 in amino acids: CASSLRDVLTDTQYF. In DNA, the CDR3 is TGTGCCAGCAGCCTCCGGGACGTCCTCACAGATACGCAGTATTTT.